This TCR beta chain was recovered during a study of blood T cell repertoires in COVID-19. The overall study: Collection of acute and convalescent COVID-19 samples took place in the United States, Italy and Spain. Sources were T cells, B-cell-depleted T cells, or PBMCs; the material itself was cDNA or gDNA.

There are 16 residues in the CDR3. Germline V gene lookup returns CDR1 SGHVS and CDR2 FQNEAQ. The J segment lost 7 bases and the V segment lost 6 bases, leaving 10 bases of the junction unmatched. Per the original methods: It was from reference gene primer amplification that nucleated cell counts were estimated. The assay was immunoSEQ multiplex PCR, and TCRdb's table has in-frame clones only and misses some. V and J calls plus clone size are reproduced from that table; the DNA served to infer D and trimming. The profile shows 100,000 to 150,000 clones, about 80% of them singletons. Sequencing used peripheral blood. V usage is TRBV7-8 and J usage is TRBJ1-5; 12 bases match TRBD1. The receptor was derived from a man in his sixties or seventies with acute or convalescent COVID-19. The chain's CDR3 is CASSSTSGTGGQPQHF. CDR3 bases: TGTGCCAGCAGTTCAACCTCCGGGACAGGGGGCCAGCCCCAGCATTTT.